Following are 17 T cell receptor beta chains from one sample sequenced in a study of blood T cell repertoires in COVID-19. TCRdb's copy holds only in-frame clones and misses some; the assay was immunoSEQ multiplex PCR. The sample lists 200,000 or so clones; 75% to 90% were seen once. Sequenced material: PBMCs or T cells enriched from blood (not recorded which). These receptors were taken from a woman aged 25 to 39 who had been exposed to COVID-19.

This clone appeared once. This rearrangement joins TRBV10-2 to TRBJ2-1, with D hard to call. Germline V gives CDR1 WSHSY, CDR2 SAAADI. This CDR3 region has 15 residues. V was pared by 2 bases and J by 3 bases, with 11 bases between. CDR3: CASSEHSKLYNEQFF. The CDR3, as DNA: TGCGCCAGCAGTGAGCATAGTAAACTCTACAATGAGCAGTTCTTC.

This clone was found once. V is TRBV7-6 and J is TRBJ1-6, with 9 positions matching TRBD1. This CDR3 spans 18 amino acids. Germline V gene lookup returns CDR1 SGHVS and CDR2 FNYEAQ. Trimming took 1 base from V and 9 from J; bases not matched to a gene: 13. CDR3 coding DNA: TGTGCCAGCAGCTTAGGTCCCCCGGGACAGGGATTTACTTCACCCCTCCACTTT. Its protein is CASSLGPPGQGFTSPLHF.

CDR3 region: CASSQRGQGRYEQYF. DNA of the CDR3: TGTGCCAGCAGTCAGCGGGGACAGGGCCGCTACGAGCAGTACTTC. This chain links TRBV27 with TRBJ2-7; 9 bases align to TRBD1. The V segment lost 5 bases and the J segment 3 bases; nucleotides outside the gene matches: 8. Germline assignment: CDR1 MNHEY and CDR2 SMNVEV (reference sequence). This CDR3 spans 15 amino acids.

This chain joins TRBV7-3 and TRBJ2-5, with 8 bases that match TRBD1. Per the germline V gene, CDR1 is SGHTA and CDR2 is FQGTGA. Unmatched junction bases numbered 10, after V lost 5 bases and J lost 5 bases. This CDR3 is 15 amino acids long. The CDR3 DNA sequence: TGTGCCAGCAGCCTAGACAGGGGTCGGGGGGAGACCCAGTACTTC. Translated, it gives CASSLDRGRGETQYF.

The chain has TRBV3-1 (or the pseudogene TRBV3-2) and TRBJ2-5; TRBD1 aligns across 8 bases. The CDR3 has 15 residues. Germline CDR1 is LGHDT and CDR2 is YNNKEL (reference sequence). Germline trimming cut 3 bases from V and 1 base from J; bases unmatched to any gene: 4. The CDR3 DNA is TGTGCCAGCAGCCAGACAGACAGGGGCCAAGAGACCCAGTACTTC. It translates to CASSQTDRGQETQYF.

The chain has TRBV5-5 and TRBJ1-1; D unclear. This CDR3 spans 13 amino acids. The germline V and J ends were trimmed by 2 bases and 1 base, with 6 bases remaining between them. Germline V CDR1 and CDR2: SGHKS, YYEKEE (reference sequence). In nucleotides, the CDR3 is TGTGCCAGCAGCTTAACAGCGAACACTGAAGCTTTCTTT. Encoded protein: CASSLTANTEAFF.

CDR3 sequence (DNA): TGCGCCAGCAGTTATTACACCGGGGAGCTGTTTTTT. It yields the protein CASSYYTGELFF. The gene calls are TRBV4-1 and TRBJ2-2; D is unclear. V was cut by 6 bases and J by 3 bases, with 5 bases left in between. There are 12 residues in the CDR3. Germline V gives CDR1 MGHRA, CDR2 YSYEKL.

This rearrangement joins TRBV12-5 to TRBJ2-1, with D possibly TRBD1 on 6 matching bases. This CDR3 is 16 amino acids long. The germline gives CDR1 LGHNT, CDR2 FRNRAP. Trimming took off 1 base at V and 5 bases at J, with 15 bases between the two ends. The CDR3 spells CASGLDRATMNNEQFF. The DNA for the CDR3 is TGTGCTAGTGGTTTGGACAGGGCCACCATGAACAATGAGCAGTTCTTC.

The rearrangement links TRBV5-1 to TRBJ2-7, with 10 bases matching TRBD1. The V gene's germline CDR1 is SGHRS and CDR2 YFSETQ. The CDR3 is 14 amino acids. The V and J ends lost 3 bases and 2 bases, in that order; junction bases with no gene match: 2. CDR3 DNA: TGCGCCAGCAGCTCTGGACAGGGGGCCTACGAGCAGTACTTC. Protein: CASSSGQGAYEQYF.

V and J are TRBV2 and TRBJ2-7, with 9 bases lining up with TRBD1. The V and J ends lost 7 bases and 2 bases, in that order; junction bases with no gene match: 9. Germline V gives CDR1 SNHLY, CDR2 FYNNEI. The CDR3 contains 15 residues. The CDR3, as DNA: TGTGCCAGCAAGCCACAGGGGGCGATGACCTACGAGCAGTACTTC. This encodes CASKPQGAMTYEQYF.

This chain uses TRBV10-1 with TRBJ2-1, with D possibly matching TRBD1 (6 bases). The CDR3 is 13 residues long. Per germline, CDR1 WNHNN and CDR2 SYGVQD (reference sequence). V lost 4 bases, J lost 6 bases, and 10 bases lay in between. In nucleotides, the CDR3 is TGCGCCAGCAGTGCGGGGACACTCAATGAGCAGTTCTTC. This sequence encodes CASSAGTLNEQFF.

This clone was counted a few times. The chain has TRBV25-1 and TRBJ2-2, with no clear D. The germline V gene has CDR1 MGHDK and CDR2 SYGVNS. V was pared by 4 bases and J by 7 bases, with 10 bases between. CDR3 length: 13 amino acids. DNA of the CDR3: TGTGCCAGCAGTGTCCAAGAGATCGGGGAGCTGTTTTTT. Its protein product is CASSVQEIGELFF.

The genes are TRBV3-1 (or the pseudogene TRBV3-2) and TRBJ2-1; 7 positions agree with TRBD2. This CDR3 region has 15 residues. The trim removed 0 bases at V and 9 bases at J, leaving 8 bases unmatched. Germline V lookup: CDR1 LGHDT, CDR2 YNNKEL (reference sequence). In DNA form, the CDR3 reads TGTGCCAGCAGCCAAGATAGCGGACTAGTGTTTGAGCAGTTCTTC. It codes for CASSQDSGLVFEQFF.

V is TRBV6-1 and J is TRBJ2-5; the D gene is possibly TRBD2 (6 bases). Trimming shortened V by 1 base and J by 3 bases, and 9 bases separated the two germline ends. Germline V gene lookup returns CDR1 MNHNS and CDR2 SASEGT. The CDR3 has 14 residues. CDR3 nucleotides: TGTGCCAGCAGTGAAGGAGGAGGGAAAGAGACCCAGTACTTC. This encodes CASSEGGGKETQYF.

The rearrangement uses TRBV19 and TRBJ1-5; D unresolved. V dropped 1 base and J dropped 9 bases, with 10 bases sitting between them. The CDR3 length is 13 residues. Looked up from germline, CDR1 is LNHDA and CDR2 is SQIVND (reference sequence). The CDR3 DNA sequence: TGTGCCAGTAGTATAGGACTTCGGCTGCCCCAGCATTTT. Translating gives CASSIGLRLPQHF.

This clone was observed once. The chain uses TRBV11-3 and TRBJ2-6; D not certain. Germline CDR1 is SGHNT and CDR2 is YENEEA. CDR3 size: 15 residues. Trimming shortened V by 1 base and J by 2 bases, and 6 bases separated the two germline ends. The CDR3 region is CASSLGGAGANVLTF. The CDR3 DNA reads TGTGCCAGCAGCTTAGGTGGAGCTGGGGCCAACGTCCTGACTTTC.

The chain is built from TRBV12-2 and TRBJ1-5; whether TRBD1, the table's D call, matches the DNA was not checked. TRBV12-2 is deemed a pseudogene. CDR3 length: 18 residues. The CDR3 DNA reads TGTGCAAGTCGCTTACTATTAGTAGGACAAGAGCGCAATCAGCCCCAGCATTTT. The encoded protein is CASRLLLVGQERNQPQHF.